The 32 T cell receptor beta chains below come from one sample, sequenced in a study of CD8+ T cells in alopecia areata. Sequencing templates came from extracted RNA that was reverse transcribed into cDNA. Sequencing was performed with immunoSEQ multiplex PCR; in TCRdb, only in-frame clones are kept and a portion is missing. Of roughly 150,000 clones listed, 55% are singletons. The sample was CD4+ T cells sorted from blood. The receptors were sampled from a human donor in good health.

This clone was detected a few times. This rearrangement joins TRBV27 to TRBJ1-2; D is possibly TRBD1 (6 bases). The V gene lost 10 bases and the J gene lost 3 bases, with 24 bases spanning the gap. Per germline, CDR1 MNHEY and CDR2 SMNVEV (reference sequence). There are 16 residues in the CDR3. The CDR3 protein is CANHIREWGPDYGYTF. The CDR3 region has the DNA TGTGCCAACCATATAAGGGAGTGGGGGCCTGACTATGGCTACACCTTC.

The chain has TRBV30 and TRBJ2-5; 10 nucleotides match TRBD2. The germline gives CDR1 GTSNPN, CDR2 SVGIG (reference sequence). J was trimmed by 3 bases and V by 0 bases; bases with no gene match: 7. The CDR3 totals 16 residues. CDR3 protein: CAWSVGLLAGEETQYF. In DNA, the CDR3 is TGTGCCTGGAGTGTTGGTTTGCTAGCGGGAGAAGAGACCCAGTACTTC. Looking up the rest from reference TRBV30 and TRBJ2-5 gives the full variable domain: SQTIHQWPATLVQPVGSPLSLECTVEGTSNPNLYWYRQAAGRGLQLLFYSVGIGQISSEVPQNLSASRPQDRQFILSSKKLLLSDSGFYLCAWSVGLLAGEETQYFGPGTRLLVL.

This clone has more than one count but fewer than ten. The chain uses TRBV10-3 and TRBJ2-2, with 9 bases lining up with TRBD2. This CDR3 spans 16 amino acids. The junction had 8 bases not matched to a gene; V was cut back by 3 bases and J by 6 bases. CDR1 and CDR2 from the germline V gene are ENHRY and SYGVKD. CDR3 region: CAISDPSGRYAGELFF. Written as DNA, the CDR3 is TGTGCCATCAGTGATCCCAGCGGGAGGTATGCCGGGGAGCTGTTTTTT.

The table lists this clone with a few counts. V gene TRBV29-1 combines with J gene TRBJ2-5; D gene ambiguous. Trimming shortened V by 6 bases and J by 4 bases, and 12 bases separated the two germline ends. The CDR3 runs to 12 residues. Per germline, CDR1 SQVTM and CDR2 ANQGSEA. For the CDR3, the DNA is TGCAGCGTCTCCGGGTTCGGAGAGACCCAGTACTTC. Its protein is CSVSGFGETQYF.

Here the CDR3 reads CAWSVSLYGYTF. The CDR3 DNA sequence: TGTGCCTGGAGTGTTAGTCTCTATGGCTACACCTTC. The V call is TRBV30, the J call TRBJ1-2; D remains ambiguous. Germline V CDR1 and CDR2: GTSNPN, SVGIG (reference sequence). This CDR3 region has 12 residues. V was pared by 0 bases and J by 4 bases, with 6 bases between.

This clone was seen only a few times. The CDR3 protein is CSTIQGFPTNEQFF. The DNA of the CDR3 is TGCAGCACAATACAGGGATTCCCTACCAATGAGCAGTTCTTC. This chain connects TRBV29-1 to TRBJ2-1; weak D call: TRBD1 (6 bases). Germline-derived CDR1 and CDR2 are SQVTM and ANQGSEA. V lost 8 bases, J lost 6 bases, and 20 bases lay in between. The CDR3 spans 14 residues.

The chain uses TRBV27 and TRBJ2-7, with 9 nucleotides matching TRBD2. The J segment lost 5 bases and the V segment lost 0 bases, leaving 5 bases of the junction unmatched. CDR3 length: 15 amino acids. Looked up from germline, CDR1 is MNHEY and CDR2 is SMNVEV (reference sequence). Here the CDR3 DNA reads TGTGCCAGCAGTTTATCCGGGACTAGCCTGAACGAGCAGTACTTC. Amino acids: CASSLSGTSLNEQYF.

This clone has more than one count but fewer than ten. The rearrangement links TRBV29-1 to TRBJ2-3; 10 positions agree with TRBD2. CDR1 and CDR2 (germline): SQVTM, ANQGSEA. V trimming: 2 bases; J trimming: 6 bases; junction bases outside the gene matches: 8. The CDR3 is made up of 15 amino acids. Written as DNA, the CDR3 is TGCAGCGTTGAAAGGGCTAGCGGGAGTGGTGATACGCAGTATTTT. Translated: CSVERASGSGDTQYF.

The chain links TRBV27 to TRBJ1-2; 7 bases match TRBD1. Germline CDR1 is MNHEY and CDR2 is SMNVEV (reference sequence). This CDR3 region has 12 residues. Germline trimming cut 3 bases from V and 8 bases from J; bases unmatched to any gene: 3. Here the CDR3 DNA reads TGTGCCAGCAGTTTTGAAGGGGGCGGCTACACCTTC. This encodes CASSFEGGGYTF.

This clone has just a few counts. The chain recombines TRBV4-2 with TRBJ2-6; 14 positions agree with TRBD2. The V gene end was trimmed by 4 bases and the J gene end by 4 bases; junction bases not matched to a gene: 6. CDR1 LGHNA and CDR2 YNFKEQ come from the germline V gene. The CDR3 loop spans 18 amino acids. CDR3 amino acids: CASSLGTSGSSGANVLTF. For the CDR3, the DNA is TGTGCCAGCAGCCTGGGGACTAGCGGGAGCTCCGGGGCCAACGTCCTGACTTTC.

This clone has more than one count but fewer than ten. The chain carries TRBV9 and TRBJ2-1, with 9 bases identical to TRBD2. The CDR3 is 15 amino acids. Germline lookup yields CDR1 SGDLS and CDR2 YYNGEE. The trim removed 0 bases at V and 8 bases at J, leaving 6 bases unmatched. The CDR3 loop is CASSVGLAVSHEQFF. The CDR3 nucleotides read TGTGCCAGCAGCGTAGGACTAGCGGTATCCCATGAGCAGTTCTTC.

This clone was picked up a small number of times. CDR3: CASSHGDGYTF. In DNA form, the CDR3 reads TGTGCCAGCAGCCACGGAGATGGCTACACCTTC. This rearrangement joins TRBV9 to TRBJ1-2; D is unresolved. The CDR3 covers 11 residues. Per the germline V gene, CDR1 is SGDLS and CDR2 is YYNGEE. The V and J ends lost 4 bases and 6 bases respectively, with 7 bases between them. The full variable domain, completed using reference TRBV9 and TRBJ1-2, is DSGVTQTPKHLITATGQRVTLRCSPRSGDLSVYWYQQSLDQGLQFLIQYYNGEERAKGNILERFSAQQFPDLHSELNLSSLELGDSALYFCASSHGDGYTFGSGTRLTVV.

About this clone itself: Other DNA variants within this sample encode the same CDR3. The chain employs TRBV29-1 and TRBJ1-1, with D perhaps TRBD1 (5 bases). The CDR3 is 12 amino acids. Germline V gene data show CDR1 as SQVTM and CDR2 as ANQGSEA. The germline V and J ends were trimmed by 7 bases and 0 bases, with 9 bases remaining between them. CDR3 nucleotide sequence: TGCAGCGCAGGGACGGTGAACACTGAAGCTTTCTTT. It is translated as CSAGTVNTEAFF.

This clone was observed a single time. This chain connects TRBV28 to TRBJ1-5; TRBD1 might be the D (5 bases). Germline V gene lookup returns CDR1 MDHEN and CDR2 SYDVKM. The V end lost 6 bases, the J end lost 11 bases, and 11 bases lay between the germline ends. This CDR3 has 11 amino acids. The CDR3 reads CASSPGGAQHF. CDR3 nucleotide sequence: TGTGCCAGCAGCCCAGGAGGGGCCCAGCATTTT.

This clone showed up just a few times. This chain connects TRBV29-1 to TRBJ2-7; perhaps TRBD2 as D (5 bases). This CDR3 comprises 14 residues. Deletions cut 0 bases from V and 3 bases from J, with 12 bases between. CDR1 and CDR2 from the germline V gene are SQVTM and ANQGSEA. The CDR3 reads CSVEDRRDNYEQYF. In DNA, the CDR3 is TGCAGCGTTGAAGATCGCCGGGATAACTACGAGCAGTACTTC.

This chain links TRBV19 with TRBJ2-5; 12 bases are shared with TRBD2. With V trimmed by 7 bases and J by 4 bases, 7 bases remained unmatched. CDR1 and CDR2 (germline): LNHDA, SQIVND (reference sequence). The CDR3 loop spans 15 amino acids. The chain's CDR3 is CASKPSGRVSETQYF. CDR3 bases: TGTGCCAGTAAACCTAGCGGGAGGGTCTCAGAGACCCAGTACTTC.

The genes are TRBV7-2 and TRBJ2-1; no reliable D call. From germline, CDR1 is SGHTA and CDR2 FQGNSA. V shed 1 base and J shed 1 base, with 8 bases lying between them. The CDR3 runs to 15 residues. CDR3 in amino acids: CASSLGVGSYNEQFF. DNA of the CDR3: TGTGCCAGCAGCTTAGGTGTCGGGTCCTACAATGAGCAGTTCTTC.

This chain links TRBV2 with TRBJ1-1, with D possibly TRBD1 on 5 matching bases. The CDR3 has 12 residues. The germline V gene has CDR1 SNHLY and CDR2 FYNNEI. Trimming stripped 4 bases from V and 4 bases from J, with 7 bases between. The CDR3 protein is CASSAGRTEAFF. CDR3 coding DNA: TGTGCCAGCAGTGCAGGGCGCACTGAAGCTTTCTTT.

CDR3 protein: CASSLTGGSQPQHF. For the CDR3, the DNA is TGTGCCAGCAGCCTGACAGGGGGAAGTCAGCCCCAGCATTTT. This chain links TRBV6-4 with TRBJ1-5; TRBD1 agrees at 9 bases. Germline CDR1 is MRHNA and CDR2 is SNTAGT. The V gene end was trimmed by 6 bases and the J gene end by 6 bases; junction bases not matched to a gene: 6. The CDR3 has 14 amino acids.

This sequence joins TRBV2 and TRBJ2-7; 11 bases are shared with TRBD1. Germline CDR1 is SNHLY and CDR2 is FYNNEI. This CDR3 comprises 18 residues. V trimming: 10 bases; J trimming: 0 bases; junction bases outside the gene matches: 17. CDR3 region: CATRGDRGRTLSSYEQYF. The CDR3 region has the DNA TGTGCCACCCGGGGGGACAGGGGGAGGACCTTAAGCTCCTACGAGCAGTACTTC.

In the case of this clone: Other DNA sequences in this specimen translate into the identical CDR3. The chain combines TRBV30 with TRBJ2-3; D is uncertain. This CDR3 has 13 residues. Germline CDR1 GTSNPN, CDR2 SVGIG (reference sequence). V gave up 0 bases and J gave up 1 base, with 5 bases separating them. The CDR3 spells CAWSVPGTDTQYF. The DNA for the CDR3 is TGTGCCTGGAGTGTCCCAGGCACAGATACGCAGTATTTT. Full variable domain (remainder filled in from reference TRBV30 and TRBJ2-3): SQTIHQWPATLVQPVGSPLSLECTVEGTSNPNLYWYRQAAGRGLQLLFYSVGIGQISSEVPQNLSASRPQDRQFILSSKKLLLSDSGFYLCAWSVPGTDTQYFGPGTRLTVL.

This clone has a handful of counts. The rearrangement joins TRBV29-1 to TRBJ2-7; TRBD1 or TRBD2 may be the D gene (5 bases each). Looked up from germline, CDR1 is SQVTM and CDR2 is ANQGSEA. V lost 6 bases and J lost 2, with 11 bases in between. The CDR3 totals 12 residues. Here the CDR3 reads CSVRVGAYEQYF. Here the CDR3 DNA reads TGCAGCGTGAGGGTAGGGGCCTACGAGCAGTACTTC.

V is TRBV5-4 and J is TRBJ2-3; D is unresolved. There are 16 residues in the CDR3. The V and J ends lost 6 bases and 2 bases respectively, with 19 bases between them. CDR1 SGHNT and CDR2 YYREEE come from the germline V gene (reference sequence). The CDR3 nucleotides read TGTGCCAGCACAAACGGGCTGCGACTTACCACAGATACGCAGTATTTT. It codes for CASTNGLRLTTDTQYF.

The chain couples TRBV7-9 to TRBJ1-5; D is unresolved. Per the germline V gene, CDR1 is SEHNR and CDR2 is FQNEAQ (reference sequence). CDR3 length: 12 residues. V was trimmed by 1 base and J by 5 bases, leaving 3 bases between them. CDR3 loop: CASSLDHQPQHF. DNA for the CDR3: TGTGCCAGCAGCTTAGACCATCAGCCCCAGCATTTT.

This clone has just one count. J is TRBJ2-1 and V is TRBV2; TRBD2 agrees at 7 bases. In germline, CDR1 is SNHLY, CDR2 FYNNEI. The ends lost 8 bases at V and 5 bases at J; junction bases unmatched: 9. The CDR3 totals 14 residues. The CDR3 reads CASLIREGNNEQFF. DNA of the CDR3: TGTGCCAGCCTTATTAGGGAGGGCAACAATGAGCAGTTCTTC. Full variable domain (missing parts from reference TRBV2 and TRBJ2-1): EPEVTQTPSHQVTQMGQEVILRCVPISNHLYFYWYRQILGQKVEFLVSFYNNEISEKSEIFDDQFSVERPDGSNFTLKIRSTKLEDSAMYFCASLIREGNNEQFFGPGTRLTVL.

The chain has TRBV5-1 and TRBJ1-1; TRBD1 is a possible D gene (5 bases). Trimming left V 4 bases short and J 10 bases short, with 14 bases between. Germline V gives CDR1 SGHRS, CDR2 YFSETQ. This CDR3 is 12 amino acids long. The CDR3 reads CASSPGGESAFF. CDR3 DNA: TGCGCCAGCAGCCCTGGGGGGGAGTCAGCTTTCTTT.

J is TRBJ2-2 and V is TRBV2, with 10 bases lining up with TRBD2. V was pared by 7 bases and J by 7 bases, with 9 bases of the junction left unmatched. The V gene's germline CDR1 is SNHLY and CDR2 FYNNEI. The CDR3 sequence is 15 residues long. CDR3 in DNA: TGTGCCAGCATGAAGGCTAGCGGGAGTGGCGGGGAGCTGTTTTTT. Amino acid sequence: CASMKASGSGGELFF.

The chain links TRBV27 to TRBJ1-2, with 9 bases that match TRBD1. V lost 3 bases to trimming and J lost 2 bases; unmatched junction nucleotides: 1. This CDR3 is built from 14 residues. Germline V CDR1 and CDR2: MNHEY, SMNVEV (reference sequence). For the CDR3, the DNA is TGTGCCAGCAGTTTTGGGACAGGGAACTATGGCTACACCTTC. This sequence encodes CASSFGTGNYGYTF.

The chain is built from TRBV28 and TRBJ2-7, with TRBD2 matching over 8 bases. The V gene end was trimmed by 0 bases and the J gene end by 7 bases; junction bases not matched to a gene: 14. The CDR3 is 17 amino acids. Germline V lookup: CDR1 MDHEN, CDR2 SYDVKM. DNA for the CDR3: TGTGCCAGCAGTTTATGGAGCCTAGCGGGTGGTCCGGGGGAGCAGTACTTC. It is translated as CASSLWSLAGGPGEQYF.

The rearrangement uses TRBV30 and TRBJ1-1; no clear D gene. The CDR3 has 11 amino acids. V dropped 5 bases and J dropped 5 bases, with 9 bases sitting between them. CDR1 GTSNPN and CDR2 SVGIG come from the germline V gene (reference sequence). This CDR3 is CAWQRGTEAFF. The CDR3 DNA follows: TGTGCCTGGCAGCGAGGAACTGAAGCTTTCTTT.

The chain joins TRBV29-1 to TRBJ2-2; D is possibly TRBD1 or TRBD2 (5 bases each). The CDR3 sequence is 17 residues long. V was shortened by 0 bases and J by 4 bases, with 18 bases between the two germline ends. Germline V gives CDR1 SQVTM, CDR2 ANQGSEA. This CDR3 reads CSVEEGLGVGTTGELFF. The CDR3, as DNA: TGCAGCGTTGAAGAAGGCCTTGGTGTAGGGACCACCGGGGAGCTGTTTTTT.

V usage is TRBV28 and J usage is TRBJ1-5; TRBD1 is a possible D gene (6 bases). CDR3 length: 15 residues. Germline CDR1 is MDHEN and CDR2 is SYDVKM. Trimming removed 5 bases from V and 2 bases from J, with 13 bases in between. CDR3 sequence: CASSLQGFGNQPQHF. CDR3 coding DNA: TGTGCCAGCAGTCTCCAGGGGTTTGGCAATCAGCCCCAGCATTTT.